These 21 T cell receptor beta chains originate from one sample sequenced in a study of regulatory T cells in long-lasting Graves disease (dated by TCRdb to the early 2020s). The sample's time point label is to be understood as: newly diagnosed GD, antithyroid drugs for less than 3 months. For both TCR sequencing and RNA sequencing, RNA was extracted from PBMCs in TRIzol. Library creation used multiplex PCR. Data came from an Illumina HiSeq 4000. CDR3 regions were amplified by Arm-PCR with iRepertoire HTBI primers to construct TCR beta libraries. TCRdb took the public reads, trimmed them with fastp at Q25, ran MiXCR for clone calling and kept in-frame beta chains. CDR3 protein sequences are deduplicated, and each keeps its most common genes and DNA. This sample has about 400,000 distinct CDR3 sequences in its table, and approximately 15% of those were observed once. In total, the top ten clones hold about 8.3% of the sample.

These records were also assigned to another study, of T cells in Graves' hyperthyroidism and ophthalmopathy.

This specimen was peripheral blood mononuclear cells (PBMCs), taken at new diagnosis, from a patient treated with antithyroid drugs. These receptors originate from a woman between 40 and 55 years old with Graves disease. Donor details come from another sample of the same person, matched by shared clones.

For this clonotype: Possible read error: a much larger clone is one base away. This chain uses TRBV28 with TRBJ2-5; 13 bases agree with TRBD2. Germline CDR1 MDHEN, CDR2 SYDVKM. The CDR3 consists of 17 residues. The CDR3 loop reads CASSFGPGLAGQETRYF. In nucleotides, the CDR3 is TGTGCCAGCAGTTTTGGACCGGGACTAGCGGGACAAGAGACCCGGTACTTC.

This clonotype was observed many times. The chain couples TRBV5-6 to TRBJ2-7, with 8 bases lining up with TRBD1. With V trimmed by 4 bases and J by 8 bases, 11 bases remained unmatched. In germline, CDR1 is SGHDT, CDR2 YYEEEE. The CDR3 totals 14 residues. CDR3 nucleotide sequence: TGTGCCAGCAGCACTCGGACAGGGACGGGTCAGCAGTACTTC. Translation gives CASSTRTGTGQQYF.

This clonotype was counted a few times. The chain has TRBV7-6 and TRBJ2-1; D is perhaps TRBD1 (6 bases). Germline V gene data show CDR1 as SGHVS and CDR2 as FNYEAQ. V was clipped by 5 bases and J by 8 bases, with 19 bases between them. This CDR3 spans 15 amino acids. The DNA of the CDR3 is TGTGCCAGCAGCATAATCCCTCAGGGGCGGCATGAGCAGTTCTTC. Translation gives CASSIIPQGRHEQFF.

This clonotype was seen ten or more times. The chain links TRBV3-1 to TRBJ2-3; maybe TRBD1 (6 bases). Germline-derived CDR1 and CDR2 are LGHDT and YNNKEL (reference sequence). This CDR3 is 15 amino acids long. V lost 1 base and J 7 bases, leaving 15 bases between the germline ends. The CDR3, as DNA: TGTGCCAGCAGCCAAGTGGACCTCACAGGGAATACGCAGTATTTT. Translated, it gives CASSQVDLTGNTQYF.

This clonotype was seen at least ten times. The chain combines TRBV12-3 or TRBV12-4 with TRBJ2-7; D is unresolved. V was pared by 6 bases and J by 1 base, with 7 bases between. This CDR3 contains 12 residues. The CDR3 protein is CASRGESYEQYF. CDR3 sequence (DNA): TGTGCCAGCAGAGGAGAGTCCTACGAGCAGTACTTC.

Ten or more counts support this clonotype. The CDR3, as DNA: TGTGCCAGCAGTTCCCCGCGCGGGACTGAACCCTACGAGCAGTACTTC. This encodes CASSSPRGTEPYEQYF. V usage is TRBV28 and J usage is TRBJ2-7, with a tentative D call TRBD2 (6 bases). Trimming stripped 4 bases from V and 2 bases from J, with 18 bases between. From germline, CDR1 is MDHEN and CDR2 SYDVKM. The CDR3 runs 16 residues.

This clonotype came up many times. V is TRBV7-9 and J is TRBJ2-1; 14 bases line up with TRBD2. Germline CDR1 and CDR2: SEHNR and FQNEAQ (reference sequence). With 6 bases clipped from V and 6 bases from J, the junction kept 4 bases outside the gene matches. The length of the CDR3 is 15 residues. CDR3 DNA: TGTGCCAGCAGACAAGGACTAGCGGGAGGCAATGAGCAGTTCTTC. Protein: CASRQGLAGGNEQFF.

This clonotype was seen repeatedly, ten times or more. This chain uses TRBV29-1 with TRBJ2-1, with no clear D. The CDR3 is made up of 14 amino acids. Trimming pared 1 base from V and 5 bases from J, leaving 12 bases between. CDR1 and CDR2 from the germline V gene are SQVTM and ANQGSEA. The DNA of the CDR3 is TGCAGCGTTGAAGGCTCGGCCCCGGACAATGAGCAGTTCTTC. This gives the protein CSVEGSAPDNEQFF.

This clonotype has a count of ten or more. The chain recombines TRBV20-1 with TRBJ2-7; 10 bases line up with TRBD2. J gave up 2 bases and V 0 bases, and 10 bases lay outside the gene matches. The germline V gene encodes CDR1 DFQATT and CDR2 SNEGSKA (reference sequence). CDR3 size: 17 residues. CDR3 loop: CSARDLLAGVNTYEQYF. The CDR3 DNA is TGCAGTGCTAGAGATCTCCTAGCGGGAGTGAACACCTACGAGCAGTACTTC.

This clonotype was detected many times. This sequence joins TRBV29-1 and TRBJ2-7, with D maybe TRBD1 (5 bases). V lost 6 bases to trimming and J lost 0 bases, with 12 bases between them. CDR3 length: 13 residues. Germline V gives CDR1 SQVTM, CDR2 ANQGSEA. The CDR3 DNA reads TGCAGCGTGGTACAGGAGAACTCCTACGAGCAGTACTTC. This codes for CSVVQENSYEQYF.

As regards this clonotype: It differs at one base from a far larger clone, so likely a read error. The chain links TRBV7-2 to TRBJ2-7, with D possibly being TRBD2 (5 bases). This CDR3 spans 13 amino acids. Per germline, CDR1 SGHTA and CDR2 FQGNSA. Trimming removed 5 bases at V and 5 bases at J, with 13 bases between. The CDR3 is CASSAFSEDEQYF. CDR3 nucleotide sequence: TGTGCCAGCAGCGCATTTAGCGAAGACGAGCAGTACTTC.

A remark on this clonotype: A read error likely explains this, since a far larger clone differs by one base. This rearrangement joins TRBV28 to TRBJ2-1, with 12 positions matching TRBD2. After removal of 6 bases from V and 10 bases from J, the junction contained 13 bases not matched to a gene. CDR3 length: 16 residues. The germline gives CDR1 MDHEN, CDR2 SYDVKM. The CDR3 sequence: CASRRRTSGARYEQFF. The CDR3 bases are TGTGCCAGCAGAAGACGGACTAGCGGGGCTCGTTACGAGCAGTTCTTC.

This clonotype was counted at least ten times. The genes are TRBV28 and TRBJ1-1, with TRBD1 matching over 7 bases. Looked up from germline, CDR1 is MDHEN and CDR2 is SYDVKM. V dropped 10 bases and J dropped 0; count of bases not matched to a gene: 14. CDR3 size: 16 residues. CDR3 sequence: CATKPDRELMNTEAFF. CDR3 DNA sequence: TGTGCCACCAAGCCTGACAGGGAACTCATGAACACTGAAGCTTTCTTT.

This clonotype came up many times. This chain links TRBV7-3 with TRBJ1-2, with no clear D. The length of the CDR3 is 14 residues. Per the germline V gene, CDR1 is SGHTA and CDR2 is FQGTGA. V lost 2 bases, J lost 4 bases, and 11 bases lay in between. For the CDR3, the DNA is TGTGCCAGCAGCTTATTCAAGGTGCTCTATGGCTACACCTTC. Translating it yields CASSLFKVLYGYTF.

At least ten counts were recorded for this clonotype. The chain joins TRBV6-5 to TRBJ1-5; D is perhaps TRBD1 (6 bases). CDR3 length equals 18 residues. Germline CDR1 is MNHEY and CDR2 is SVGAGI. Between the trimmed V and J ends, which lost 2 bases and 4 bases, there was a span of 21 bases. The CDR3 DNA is TGTGCCAGCAGTTACGAGAATCGACAGGAAAGTTGGAATCAGCCCCAGCATTTT. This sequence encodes CASSYENRQESWNQPQHF.

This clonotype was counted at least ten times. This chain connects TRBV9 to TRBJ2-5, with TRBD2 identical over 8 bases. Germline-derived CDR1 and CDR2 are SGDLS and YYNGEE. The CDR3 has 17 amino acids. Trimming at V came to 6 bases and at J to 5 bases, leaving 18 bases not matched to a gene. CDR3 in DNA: TGTGCCAGCACCCTCGGGGGGGGCAGCGGATCCTCTGAGACCCAGTACTTC. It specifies CASTLGGGSGSSETQYF.

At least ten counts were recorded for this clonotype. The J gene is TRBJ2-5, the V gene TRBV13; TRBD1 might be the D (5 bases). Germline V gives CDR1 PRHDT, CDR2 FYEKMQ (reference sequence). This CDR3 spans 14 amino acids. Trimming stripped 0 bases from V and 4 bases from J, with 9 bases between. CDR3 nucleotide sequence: TGTGCCAGCAGCTTAGGGCAGGGTGTAGAGACCCAGTACTTC. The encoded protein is CASSLGQGVETQYF.

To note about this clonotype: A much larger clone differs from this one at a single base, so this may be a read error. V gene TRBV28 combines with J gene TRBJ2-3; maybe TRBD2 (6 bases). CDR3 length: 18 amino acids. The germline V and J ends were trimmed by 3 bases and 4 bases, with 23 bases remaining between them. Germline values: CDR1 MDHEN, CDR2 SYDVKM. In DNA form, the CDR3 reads TGTGCCAGCAGTTTTTACCCCGGAGGAGTAGCGGTAGCAGATACGCAGTATTTT. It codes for CASSFYPGGVAVADTQYF.

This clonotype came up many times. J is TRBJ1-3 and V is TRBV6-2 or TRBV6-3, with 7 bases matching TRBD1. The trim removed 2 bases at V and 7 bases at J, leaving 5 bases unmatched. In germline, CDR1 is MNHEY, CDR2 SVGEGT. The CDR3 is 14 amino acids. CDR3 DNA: TGTGCCAGCAGTTACGGGGGACAGTCGAACACCATATATTTT. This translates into CASSYGGQSNTIYF.

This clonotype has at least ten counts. This chain's CDR3 is CASSLAGAGQPQHF. For the CDR3, the DNA is TGTGCCAGCAGTTTGGCGGGAGCGGGTCAGCCCCAGCATTTT. This chain connects TRBV12-3 or TRBV12-4 to TRBJ1-5; D is unresolved. This CDR3 is 14 amino acids long. Trimming shortened V by 3 bases and J by 6 bases, and 12 bases separated the two germline ends.

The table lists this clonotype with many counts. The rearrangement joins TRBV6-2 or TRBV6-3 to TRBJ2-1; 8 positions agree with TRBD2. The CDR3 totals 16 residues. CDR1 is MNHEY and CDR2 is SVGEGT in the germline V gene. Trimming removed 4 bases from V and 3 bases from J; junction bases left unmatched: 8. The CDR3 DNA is TGTGCCAGCAGTTCCATCGGGACTAGAGGCTACAATGAGCAGTTCTTC. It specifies CASSSIGTRGYNEQFF.